A selection of T cell receptor beta chains follows, all from one sample in a study of blood T cell repertoires in COVID-19. Repertoires were generated with immunoSEQ multiplex PCR, while TCRdb's copy carries only in-frame clones and drops some. The table shows around 200,000 clones, with 75% to 90% occurring only once. Sequencing was done on a sample of PBMCs or T cells enriched from blood (not recorded which). The source is a man in his forties who had recovered from COVID-19. Both conserved end residues are part of each CDR3. The D gene is left open where the match is weak. Clone size is not always given. Where it is, it says once, few, many or a class for expanded clones.

CDR3aa	CDR3nt	v_gene	abundance	j_gene	d_gene
CASSRTSPSSSYNEQFF	TGTGCCAGCAGCCGGACTAGCCCCTCGAGCTCCTACAATGAGCAGTTCTTC	TRBV7-9	NA	TRBJ2-1	TRBD2
CASSGVQGYEQYF	TGTGCCAGCAGTGGAGTACAGGGGTACGAGCAGTACTTC	TRBV12-3/TRBV12-4	NA	TRBJ2-7	TRBD1
CASSQGEKGLLNEQFF	TGTGCCAGCAGCCAAGGAGAGAAGGGACTTCTCAATGAGCAGTTCTTC	TRBV3-1/TRBV3-2	NA	TRBJ2-1	NA
CASSFPPTVLRNTEAFF	TGTGCCAGCAGTTTTCCCCCGACAGTTCTCCGAAACACTGAAGCTTTCTTT	TRBV28	few	TRBJ1-1	NA
CASSFLASGPRETQYF	TGTGCCAGCAGCTTTCTAGCTAGCGGGCCCAGAGAGACCCAGTACTTC	TRBV7-9	NA	TRBJ2-5	TRBD2
CASTGYRNSPLHF	TGTGCCAGTACAGGGTATAGGAATTCACCCCTCCACTTT	TRBV27	NA	TRBJ1-6	NA
CASRRAWATNEKLFF	TGTGCCAGCCGCAGGGCGTGGGCAACTAATGAAAAACTGTTTTTT	TRBV3-1/TRBV3-2	NA	TRBJ1-4	NA
CAWSDRGGHEKLFF	TGTGCCTGGAGCGACAGGGGAGGGCATGAAAAACTGTTTTTT	TRBV30	NA	TRBJ1-4	TRBD1
CASSLWTAFNEKLFF	TGTGCCAGCAGCTTATGGACAGCTTTTAATGAAAAACTGTTTTTT	TRBV7-9	few	TRBJ1-4	NA
CAWSVRQGNTDTQYF	TGTGCCTGGAGTGTACGCCAGGGGAACACAGATACGCAGTATTTT	TRBV30	NA	TRBJ2-3	NA
CASSLRQGVTEAFF	TGTGCCAGCTCATTAAGACAGGGGGTCACTGAAGCTTTCTTT	TRBV18	NA	TRBJ1-1	TRBD1
CASSLRNTGDSPLHF	TGTGCCAGCAGTCTAAGGAATACAGGGGATTCACCCCTCCACTTT	TRBV27	NA	TRBJ1-6	TRBD1
CASSYGQSEAFF	TGTGCCAGCAGTTACGGACAGTCTGAAGCTTTCTTT	TRBV6-5	NA	TRBJ1-1	NA